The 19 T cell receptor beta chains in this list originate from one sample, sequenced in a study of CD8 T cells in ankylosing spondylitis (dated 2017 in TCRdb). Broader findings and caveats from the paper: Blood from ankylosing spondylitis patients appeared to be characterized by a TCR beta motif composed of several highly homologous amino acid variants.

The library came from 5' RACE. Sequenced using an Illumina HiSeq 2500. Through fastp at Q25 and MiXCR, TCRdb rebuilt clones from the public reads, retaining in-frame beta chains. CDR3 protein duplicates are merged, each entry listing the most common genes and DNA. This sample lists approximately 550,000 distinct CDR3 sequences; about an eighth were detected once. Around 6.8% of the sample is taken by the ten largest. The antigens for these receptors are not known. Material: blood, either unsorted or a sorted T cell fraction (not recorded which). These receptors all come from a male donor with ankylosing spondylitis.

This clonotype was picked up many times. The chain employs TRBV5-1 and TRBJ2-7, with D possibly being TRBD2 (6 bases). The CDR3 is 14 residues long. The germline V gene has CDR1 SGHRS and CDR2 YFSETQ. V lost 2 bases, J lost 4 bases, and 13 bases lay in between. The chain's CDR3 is CASSFFGGWYEQYF. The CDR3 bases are TGCGCCAGCAGCTTCTTCGGGGGTTGGTACGAGCAGTACTTC.

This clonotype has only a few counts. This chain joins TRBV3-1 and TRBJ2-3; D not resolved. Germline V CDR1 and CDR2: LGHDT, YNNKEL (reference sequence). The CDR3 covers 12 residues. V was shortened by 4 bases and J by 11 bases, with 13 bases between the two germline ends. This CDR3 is CASSLDTSWQYF. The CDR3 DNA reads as TGTGCCAGCAGCCTCGACACATCTTGGCAGTATTTT.

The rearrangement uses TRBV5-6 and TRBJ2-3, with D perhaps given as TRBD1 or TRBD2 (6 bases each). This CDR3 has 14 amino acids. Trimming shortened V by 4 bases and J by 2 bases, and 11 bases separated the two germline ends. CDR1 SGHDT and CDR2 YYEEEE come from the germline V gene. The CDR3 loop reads CASSRGQTTDTQYF. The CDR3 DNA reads TGTGCCAGCAGCCGGGGGCAGACCACAGATACGCAGTATTTT.

In nucleotides, the CDR3 is TGCGCCAGCAGCCAAGATTCGATTAGAGAGGACAGGGTCAGAGAGACCCAGTACTTC. Its translation is CASSQDSIREDRVRETQYF. The chain has TRBV4-1 and TRBJ2-5, with 8 positions matching TRBD1. Germline V CDR1 and CDR2: MGHRA, YSYEKL. The CDR3 has 19 residues. With V trimmed by 0 bases and J by 4 bases, 16 bases remained unmatched.

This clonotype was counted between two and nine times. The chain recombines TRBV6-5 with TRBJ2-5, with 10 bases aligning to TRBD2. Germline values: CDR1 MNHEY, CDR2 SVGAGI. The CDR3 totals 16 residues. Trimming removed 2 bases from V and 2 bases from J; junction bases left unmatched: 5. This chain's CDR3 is CASSYRAGGGQETQYF. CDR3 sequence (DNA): TGTGCCAGCAGTTACCGAGCGGGAGGGGGTCAAGAGACCCAGTACTTC.

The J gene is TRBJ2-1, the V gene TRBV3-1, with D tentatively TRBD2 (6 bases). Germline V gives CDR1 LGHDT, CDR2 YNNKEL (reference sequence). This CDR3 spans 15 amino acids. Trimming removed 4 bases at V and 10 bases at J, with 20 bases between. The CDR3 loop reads CASSPSGRPYLEQFF. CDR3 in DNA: TGTGCCAGCAGCCCGTCGGGGAGGCCCTACCTCGAGCAGTTCTTC.

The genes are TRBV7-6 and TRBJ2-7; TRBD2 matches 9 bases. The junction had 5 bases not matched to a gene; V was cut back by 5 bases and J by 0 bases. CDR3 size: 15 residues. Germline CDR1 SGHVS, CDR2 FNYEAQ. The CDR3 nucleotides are TGTGCCAGCAGCAAAAGGACTAGCGCCTCCTACGAGCAGTACTTC. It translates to CASSKRTSASYEQYF.

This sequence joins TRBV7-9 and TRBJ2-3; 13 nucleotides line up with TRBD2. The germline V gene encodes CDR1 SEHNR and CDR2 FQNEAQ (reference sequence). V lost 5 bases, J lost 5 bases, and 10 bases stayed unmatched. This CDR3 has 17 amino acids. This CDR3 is CASSPRLAGGRGDTQYF. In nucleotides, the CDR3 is TGTGCCAGCAGCCCCCGACTAGCGGGAGGCCGCGGAGATACGCAGTATTTT.

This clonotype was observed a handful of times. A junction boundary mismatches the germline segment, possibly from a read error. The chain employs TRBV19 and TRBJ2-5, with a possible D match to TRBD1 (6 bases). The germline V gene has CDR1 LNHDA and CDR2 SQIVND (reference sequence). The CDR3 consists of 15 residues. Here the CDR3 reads CASSLETGPWETQYF. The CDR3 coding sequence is TGTGCCAGTAGTTTAGAAACAGGGCCGTGGGAGACCCAGTACTTC.

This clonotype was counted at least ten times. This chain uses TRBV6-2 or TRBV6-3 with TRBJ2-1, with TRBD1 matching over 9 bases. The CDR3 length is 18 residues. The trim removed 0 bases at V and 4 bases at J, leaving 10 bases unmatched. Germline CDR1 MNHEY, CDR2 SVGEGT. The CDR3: CASSYSPPNRGLYNEQFF. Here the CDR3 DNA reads TGTGCCAGCAGTTACTCTCCCCCTAACAGGGGGCTGTACAATGAGCAGTTCTTC.

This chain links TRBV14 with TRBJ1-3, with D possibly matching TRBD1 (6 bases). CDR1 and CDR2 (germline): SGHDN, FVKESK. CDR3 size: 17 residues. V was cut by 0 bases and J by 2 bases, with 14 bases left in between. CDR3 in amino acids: CASSQDLGGYTGNTIYF. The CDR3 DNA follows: TGTGCCAGCAGCCAAGATCTTGGGGGCTATACTGGAAACACCATATATTTT.

CDR3 residues: CSVPDREKNIQYF. The CDR3 DNA follows: TGCAGCGTTCCAGACAGGGAAAAAAACATTCAGTACTTC. This sequence joins TRBV29-1 and TRBJ2-4; 7 bases map to TRBD1. The CDR3 covers 13 residues. Losses at the gene ends were 5 bases for V and 4 bases for J; bases not matched to a gene: 5. Germline V gene sequence: CDR1 SQVTM, CDR2 ANQGSEA. Drawing the rest from reference TRBV29-1 and TRBJ2-4, the complete variable domain is SAVISQKPSRDICQRGTSLTIQCQVDSQVTMMFWYRQQPGQSLTLIATANQGSEATYESGFVIDKFPISRPNLTFSTLTVSNMSPEDSSIYLCSVPDREKNIQYFGAGTRLSVL.

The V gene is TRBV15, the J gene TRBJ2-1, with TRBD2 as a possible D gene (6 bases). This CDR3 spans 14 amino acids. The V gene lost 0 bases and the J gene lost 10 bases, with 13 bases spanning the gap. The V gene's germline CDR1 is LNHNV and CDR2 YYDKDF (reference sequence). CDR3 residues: CATSRDSSVGEQFF. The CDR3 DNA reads TGTGCCACCAGCAGAGACTCTAGCGTGGGGGAGCAGTTCTTC. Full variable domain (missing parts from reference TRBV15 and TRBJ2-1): DAMVIQNPRYQVTQFGKPVTLSCSQTLNHNVMYWYQQKSSQAPKLLFHYYDKDFNNEADTPDNFQSRRPNTSFCFLDIRSPGLGDTAMYLCATSRDSSVGEQFFGPGTRLTVL.

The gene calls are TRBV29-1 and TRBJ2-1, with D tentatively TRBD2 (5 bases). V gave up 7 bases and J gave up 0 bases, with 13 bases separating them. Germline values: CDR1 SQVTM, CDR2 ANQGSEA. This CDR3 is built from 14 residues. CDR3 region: CSAAAVGSYNEQFF. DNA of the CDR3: TGCAGCGCTGCAGCGGTGGGCTCCTACAATGAGCAGTTCTTC.

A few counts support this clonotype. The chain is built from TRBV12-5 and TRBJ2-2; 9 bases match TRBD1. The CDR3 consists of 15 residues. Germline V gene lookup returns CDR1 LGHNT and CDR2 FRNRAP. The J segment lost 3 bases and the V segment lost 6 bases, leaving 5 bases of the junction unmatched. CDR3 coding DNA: TGTGCTAGTGGGAGGGGACAGGGAGACACCGGGGAGCTGTTTTTT. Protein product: CASGRGQGDTGELFF.

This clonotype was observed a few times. The CDR3 DNA reads TGCAGTGCTAGAGGGACAGAAGTCTACGAGCAGTACTTC. Translation gives CSARGTEVYEQYF. The chain combines TRBV20-1 with TRBJ2-7, with D maybe TRBD1 (6 bases). The germline V gene has CDR1 DFQATT and CDR2 SNEGSKA (reference sequence). Trimming took 1 base from V and 3 from J, leaving 10 bases between them. This CDR3 is 13 amino acids long.

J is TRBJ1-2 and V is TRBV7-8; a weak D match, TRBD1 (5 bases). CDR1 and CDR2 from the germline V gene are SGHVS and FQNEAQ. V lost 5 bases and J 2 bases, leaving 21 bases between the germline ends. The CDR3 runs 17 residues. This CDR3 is CASSSRPRGEGNYGYTF. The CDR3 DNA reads TGTGCCAGCAGCAGCCGGCCGCGGGGCGAAGGAAACTATGGCTACACCTTC. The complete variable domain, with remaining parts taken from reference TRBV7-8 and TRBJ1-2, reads GAGVSQSPRYKVAKRGQDVALRCDPISGHVSLFWYQQALGQGPEFLTYFQNEAQLDKSGLPSDRFFAERPEGSVSTLKIQRTQQEDSAVYLCASSSRPRGEGNYGYTFGSGTRLTVV.

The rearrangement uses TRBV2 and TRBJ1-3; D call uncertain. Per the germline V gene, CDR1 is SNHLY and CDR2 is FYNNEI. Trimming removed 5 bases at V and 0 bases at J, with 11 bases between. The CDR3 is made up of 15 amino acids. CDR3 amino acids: CASSIESGSGNTIYF. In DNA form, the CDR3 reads TGTGCCAGCAGTATTGAGTCGGGCTCTGGAAACACCATATATTTT.

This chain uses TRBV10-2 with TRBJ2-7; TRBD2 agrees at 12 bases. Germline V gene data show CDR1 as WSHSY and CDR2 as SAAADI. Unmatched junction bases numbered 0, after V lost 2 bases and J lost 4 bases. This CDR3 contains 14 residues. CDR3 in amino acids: CASSEGLAGYEQYV. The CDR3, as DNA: TGCGCCAGCAGTGAGGGACTAGCGGGGTACGAGCAGTACGTC.